This entry lists 16 T cell receptor beta chains sequenced from one sample in a study of cytomegalovirus exposure and HLA in healthy donors. PCR primers comprised 60 Vbeta and 13 Jbeta primers. Produced via immunoSEQ multiplex PCR; TCRdb's table is partial and in-frame only. The sample holds just over 150,000 clones, 86% seen once. The sequencing sample was made of PBMCs. The source of these receptors is a woman between 18 and 29 years old in good health and CMV-seronegative.

This chain links TRBV28 with TRBJ1-2, with TRBD1 as a possible D gene (5 bases). Trimming took 5 bases from V and 6 from J, leaving 16 bases between them. Germline V lookup: CDR1 MDHEN, CDR2 SYDVKM. This CDR3 has 14 residues. Here the CDR3 DNA reads TGTGCCAGCAGTCCCGAAACAGGTTCGGATGGCTACACCTTC. Protein sequence: CASSPETGSDGYTF.

V gene TRBV18 combines with J gene TRBJ1-5; tentatively, D is TRBD1 (6 bases). The CDR3 is 16 residues long. Germline CDR1 is KGHSH and CDR2 is LQKENI. The ends were cut back, 3 bases at V and 4 bases at J, with 16 bases in the middle. CDR3 nucleotides: TGTGCCAGCTCACCGAACGCGCGTCAGGGGAATCAGCCCCAGCATTTT. The encoded protein is CASSPNARQGNQPQHF.

This chain's CDR3 is CASSLYEYGYTF. The CDR3 DNA reads TGCGCCAGCAGCTTGTATGAGTATGGCTACACCTTC. V gene TRBV5-1 combines with J gene TRBJ1-2; D is unclear. Trimming left V 1 base short and J 5 bases short, with 6 bases between. The CDR3 is 12 amino acids. Germline-derived CDR1 and CDR2 are SGHRS and YFSETQ.

The V and J genes are TRBV7-8 and TRBJ2-5, with D perhaps TRBD1 (5 bases). The V gene's germline CDR1 is SGHVS and CDR2 FQNEAQ. Trimming stripped 0 bases from V and 4 bases from J, with 6 bases between. The CDR3 consists of 13 residues. CDR3 amino acids: CASSLAGAETQYF. For the CDR3, the DNA is TGTGCCAGCAGCTTAGCAGGGGCAGAGACCCAGTACTTC.

The chain couples TRBV4-2 to TRBJ2-1; D not resolved. CDR3 length: 14 amino acids. Trimming shortened V by 0 bases and J by 5 bases, and 8 bases separated the two germline ends. CDR1 and CDR2 (germline): LGHNA, YNFKEQ. The CDR3 coding sequence is TGTGCCAGCAGCCAAGATGGCCAAAACAATGAGCAGTTCTTC. This gives the protein CASSQDGQNNEQFF.

Points on this clone: The sample carries other DNA sequences with the same CDR3. V gene TRBV28 combines with J gene TRBJ2-7, with 9 bases aligning to TRBD1. The CDR3 sequence is 15 residues long. The V and J ends lost 3 bases and 4 bases, in that order; junction bases with no gene match: 7. Germline CDR1 MDHEN, CDR2 SYDVKM. The CDR3 loop reads CASSLVRTGEYEQYF. CDR3 coding DNA: TGTGCCAGCAGTTTGGTAAGGACAGGGGAATACGAGCAGTACTTC.

The chain joins TRBV5-1 to TRBJ2-1, with TRBD2 identical over 13 bases. Germline V lookup: CDR1 SGHRS, CDR2 YFSETQ. Trimming cost V 4 bases and J 7 bases; bases outside gene matches: 5. The CDR3 length is 15 residues. The CDR3 DNA reads TGCGCCAGCAGCCCCGGGACTAGCGGGGAAAATGAGCAGTTCTTC. Translation gives CASSPGTSGENEQFF.

The chain links TRBV2 to TRBJ2-5, with TRBD1 identical over 10 bases. The CDR3 runs 16 residues. The germline V gene has CDR1 SNHLY and CDR2 FYNNEI. V was clipped by 4 bases and J by 5 bases; unmatched bases: 10. The CDR3 region is CASSVGGTGVSETQYF. The CDR3 coding sequence is TGTGCCAGCAGTGTCGGGGGGACAGGGGTGTCGGAGACCCAGTACTTC.

The chain employs TRBV19 and TRBJ1-5; maybe TRBD1 (5 bases). The CDR3 contains 16 residues. From germline, CDR1 is LNHDA and CDR2 SQIVND (reference sequence). Trimming took 1 base from V and 1 from J, leaving 11 bases between them. The CDR3 DNA follows: TGTGCCAGTAGTATAGTTACCGGGGGGAGCAATCAGCCCCAGCATTTT. As protein: CASSIVTGGSNQPQHF.

This clone was found once. The chain couples TRBV18 to TRBJ1-1; maybe TRBD1 (6 bases). V gave up 8 bases and J gave up 3 bases, with 13 bases separating them. Germline V gene lookup returns CDR1 KGHSH and CDR2 LQKENI. The length of the CDR3 is 13 residues. CDR3 loop: CASARGSDTEAFF. The CDR3 DNA sequence: TGTGCCAGCGCCAGGGGATCTGACACTGAAGCTTTCTTT.

The chain is built from TRBV7-4 and TRBJ2-3, with 7 bases lining up with TRBD1. With V trimmed by 5 bases and J by 1 base, 15 bases remained unmatched. The CDR3 runs 18 residues. CDR1 SGHVT and CDR2 SQSDAQ come from the germline V gene. The CDR3 here is CASSPPKSLGGCTDTQYF. CDR3 nucleotide sequence: TGTGCCAGCAGCCCTCCCAAAAGCCTAGGGGGCTGCACAGATACGCAGTATTTT.

The chain uses TRBV27 and TRBJ1-5; D may be TRBD1 (5 bases). V dropped 3 bases and J dropped 0 bases, with 9 bases sitting between them. The germline CDR1 and CDR2 sequences are MNHEY and SMNVEV (reference sequence). The CDR3 sequence is 15 residues long. This CDR3 is CASSFATDSNQPQHF. The CDR3 DNA reads TGTGCCAGCAGTTTCGCGACAGATAGCAATCAGCCCCAGCATTTT.

This clone came up many times. V and J are TRBV19 and TRBJ1-4; 7 bases are shared with TRBD1. Germline lookup yields CDR1 LNHDA and CDR2 SQIVND (reference sequence). This CDR3 spans 16 amino acids. Losses at the gene ends were 6 bases for V and 6 bases for J; bases not matched to a gene: 13. The DNA for the CDR3 is TGTGCCAGTAGCCCGAAACAGGGGACTGACGATGAAAAACTGTTTTTT. It encodes CASSPKQGTDDEKLFF.

The chain is built from TRBV28 and TRBJ1-4; 7 nucleotides line up with TRBD1. CDR3 length: 14 residues. The germline CDR1 and CDR2 sequences are MDHEN and SYDVKM. V dropped 5 bases and J dropped 7; count of bases not matched to a gene: 7. CDR3: CASSGLQGIEKLFF. Written as DNA, the CDR3 is TGTGCCAGCAGTGGTTTACAGGGGATTGAAAAACTGTTTTTT.

CDR3 amino acids: CASSSSLGSNQPQHF. The DNA of the CDR3 is TGTGCCAGCAGCTCGTCCTTGGGGAGTAATCAGCCCCAGCATTTT. The V call is TRBV5-6, the J call TRBJ1-5; D gene ambiguous. This CDR3 is built from 15 residues. V was trimmed by 3 bases and J by 4 bases, leaving 14 bases between them. Looked up from germline, CDR1 is SGHDT and CDR2 is YYEEEE.

A single count supports this clone. The rearrangement uses TRBV6-1 and TRBJ2-1; TRBD2 might be the D (5 bases). V gave up 10 bases and J gave up 3 bases, with 16 bases separating them. This CDR3 has 14 amino acids. Germline CDR1 is MNHNS and CDR2 is SASEGT. CDR3 sequence: CATFGGLNYNEQFF. In DNA form, the CDR3 reads TGTGCCACCTTTGGCGGGCTCAACTACAATGAGCAGTTCTTC.